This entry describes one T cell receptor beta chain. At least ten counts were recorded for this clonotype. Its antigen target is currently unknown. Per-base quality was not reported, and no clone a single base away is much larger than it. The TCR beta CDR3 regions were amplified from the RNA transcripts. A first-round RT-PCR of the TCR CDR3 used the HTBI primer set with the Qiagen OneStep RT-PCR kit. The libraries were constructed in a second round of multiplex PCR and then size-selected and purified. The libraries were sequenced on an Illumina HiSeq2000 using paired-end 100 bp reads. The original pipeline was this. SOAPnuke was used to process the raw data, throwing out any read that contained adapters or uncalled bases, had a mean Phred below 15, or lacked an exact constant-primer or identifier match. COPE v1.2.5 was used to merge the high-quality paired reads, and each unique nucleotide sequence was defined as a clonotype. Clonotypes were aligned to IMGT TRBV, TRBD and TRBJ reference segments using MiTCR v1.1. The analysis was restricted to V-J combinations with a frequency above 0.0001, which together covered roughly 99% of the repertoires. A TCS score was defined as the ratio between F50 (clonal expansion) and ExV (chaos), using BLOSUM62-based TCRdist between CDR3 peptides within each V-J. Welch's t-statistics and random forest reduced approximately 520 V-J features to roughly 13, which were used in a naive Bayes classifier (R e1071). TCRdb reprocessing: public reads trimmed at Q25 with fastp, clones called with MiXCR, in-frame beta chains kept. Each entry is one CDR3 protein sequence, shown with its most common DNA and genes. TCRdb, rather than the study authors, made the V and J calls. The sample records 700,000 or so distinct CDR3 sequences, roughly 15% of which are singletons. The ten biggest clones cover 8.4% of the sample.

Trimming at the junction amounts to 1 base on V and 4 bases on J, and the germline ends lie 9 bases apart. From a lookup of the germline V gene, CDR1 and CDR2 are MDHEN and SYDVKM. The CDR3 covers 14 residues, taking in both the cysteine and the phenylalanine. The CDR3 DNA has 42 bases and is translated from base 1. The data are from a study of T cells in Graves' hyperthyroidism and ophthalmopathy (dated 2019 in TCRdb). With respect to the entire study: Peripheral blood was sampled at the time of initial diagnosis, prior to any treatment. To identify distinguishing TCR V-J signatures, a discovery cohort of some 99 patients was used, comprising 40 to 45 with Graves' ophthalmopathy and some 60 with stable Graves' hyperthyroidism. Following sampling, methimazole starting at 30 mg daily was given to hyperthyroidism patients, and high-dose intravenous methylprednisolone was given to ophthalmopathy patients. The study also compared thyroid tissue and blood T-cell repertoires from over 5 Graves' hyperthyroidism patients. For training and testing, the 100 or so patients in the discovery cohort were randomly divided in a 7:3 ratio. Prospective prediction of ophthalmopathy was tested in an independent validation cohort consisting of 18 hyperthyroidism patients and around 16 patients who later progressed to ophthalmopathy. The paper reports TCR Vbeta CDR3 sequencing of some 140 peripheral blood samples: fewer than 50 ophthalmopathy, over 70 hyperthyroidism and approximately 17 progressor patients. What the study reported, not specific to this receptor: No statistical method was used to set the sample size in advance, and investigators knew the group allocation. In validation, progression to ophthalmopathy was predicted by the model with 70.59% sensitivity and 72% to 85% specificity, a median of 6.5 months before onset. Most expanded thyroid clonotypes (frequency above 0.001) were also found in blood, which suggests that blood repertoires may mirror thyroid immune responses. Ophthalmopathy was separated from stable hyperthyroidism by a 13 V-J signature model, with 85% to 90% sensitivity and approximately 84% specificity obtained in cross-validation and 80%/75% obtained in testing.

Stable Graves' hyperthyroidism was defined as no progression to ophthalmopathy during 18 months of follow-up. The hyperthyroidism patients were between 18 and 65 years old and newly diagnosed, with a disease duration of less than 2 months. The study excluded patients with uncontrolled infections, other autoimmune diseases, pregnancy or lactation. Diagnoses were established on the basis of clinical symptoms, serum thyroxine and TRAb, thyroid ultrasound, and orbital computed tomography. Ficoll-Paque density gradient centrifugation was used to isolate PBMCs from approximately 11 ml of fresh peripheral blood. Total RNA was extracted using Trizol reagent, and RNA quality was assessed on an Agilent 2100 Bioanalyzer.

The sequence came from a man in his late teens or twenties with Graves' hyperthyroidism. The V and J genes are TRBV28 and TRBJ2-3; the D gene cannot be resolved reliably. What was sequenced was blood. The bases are TGTGCCAGCAGTTTATCCCAGAAAGCAGATACGCAGTATTTT. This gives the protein CASSLSQKADTQYF.